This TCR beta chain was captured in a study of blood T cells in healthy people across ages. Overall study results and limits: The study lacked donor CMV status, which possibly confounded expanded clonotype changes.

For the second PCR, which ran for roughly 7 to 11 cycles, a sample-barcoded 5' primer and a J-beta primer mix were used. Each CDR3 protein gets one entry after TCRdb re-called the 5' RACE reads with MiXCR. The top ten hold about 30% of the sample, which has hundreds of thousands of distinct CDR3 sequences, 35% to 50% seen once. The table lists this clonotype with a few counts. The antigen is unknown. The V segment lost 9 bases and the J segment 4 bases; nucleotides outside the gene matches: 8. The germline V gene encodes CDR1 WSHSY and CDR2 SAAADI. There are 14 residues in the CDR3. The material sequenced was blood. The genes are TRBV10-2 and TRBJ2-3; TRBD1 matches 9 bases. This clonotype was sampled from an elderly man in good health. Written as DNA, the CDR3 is TGCGCCAGTTCCGGACAGGGGCGGGCAGATACGCAGTATTTT. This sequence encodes CASSGQGRADTQYF.